The 30 T cell receptor beta chains in this list originate from one sample, sequenced in a study of cytomegalovirus exposure and HLA in healthy donors. Both 60 Vbeta primers and 13 Jbeta primers went into the PCR. Sequenced by immunoSEQ multiplex PCR; TCRdb stores in-frame clones only, minus some. The data hold a few hundred thousand clones, with 70% to 85% observed a single time. The material sequenced was PBMCs. Receptors were obtained from a girl aged 2 to 10 in good health and CMV-seronegative.

The CDR3 DNA is TGTGCCAGCAGCCCTAGACAGGCTGGGGCCAACGTCCTGACTTTC. It specifies CASSPRQAGANVLTF. The chain carries TRBV5-6 and TRBJ2-6, with a possible D match to TRBD1 (6 bases). Trimming left V 4 bases short and J 2 bases short, with 10 bases between. Germline assignment: CDR1 SGHDT and CDR2 YYEEEE. The CDR3 length is 15 residues.

This chain connects TRBV30 to TRBJ2-7; TRBD1 aligns across 9 bases. This CDR3 region has 12 residues. J gave up 7 bases and V 0 bases, and 1 base lay outside the gene matches. Germline values: CDR1 GTSNPN, CDR2 SVGIG (reference sequence). CDR3 sequence (DNA): TGTGCCTGGAGTGTACAGGGGGCAGAGCAGTACTTC. It yields the protein CAWSVQGAEQYF.

The chain links TRBV5-4 to TRBJ1-2, with 7 bases that match TRBD1. The CDR3 loop spans 14 amino acids. The germline V gene has CDR1 SGHNT and CDR2 YYREEE (reference sequence). V lost 3 bases and J lost 5; bases outside the gene matches: 7. The CDR3 loop is CASSSRDSSYGYTF. CDR3 coding DNA: TGTGCCAGCAGCTCTAGGGACAGCTCTTATGGCTACACCTTC.

For the CDR3, the DNA is TGCGCCAGCAGCCAGGCTGGGGGCGGGAGGTGGGTTGAGCAGTTCTTC. Protein product: CASSQAGGGRWVEQFF. The chain combines TRBV4-1 with TRBJ2-1; 8 bases line up with TRBD2. The junction had 13 bases not matched to a gene; V was cut back by 3 bases and J by 9 bases. The CDR3 has 16 residues. Germline V gene data show CDR1 as MGHRA and CDR2 as YSYEKL.

About this clone: This CDR3 is also generated by other DNA sequences in the sample. The chain uses TRBV9 and TRBJ1-2; a possible D gene is TRBD1 (5 bases). The length of the CDR3 is 13 residues. Trimming shortened V by 2 bases and J by 4 bases, and 9 bases separated the two germline ends. CDR1 SGDLS and CDR2 YYNGEE come from the germline V gene. The CDR3 region has the DNA TGTGCCAGCAGCGTTGACAGTTCCTATGGCTACACCTTC. It translates to CASSVDSSYGYTF.

The chain employs TRBV5-1 and TRBJ2-7; TRBD1 matches 7 bases. The V segment lost 3 bases and the J segment 2 bases; nucleotides outside the gene matches: 2. The CDR3 consists of 13 residues. Looked up from germline, CDR1 is SGHRS and CDR2 is YFSETQ. The CDR3 DNA is TGCGCCAGCAGCTCAGACAGGGCCTACGAGCAGTACTTC. This codes for CASSSDRAYEQYF.

The CDR3 region has the DNA TGTGCCAGCAGCCAAGATTTGGGGGGCACTGAAGCTTTCTTT. The encoded protein is CASSQDLGGTEAFF. The chain couples TRBV14 to TRBJ1-1; possible D gene TRBD1, 5 bases. CDR3 size: 14 residues. The V gene's germline CDR1 is SGHDN and CDR2 FVKESK. The germline V and J ends were trimmed by 0 bases and 4 bases, with 9 bases remaining between them. The full variable domain, completed using reference TRBV14 and TRBJ1-1, is EAGVTQFPSHSVIEKGQTVTLRCDPISGHDNLYWYRRVMGKEIKFLLHFVKESKQDESGMPNNRFLAERTGGTYSTLKVQPAELEDSGVYFCASSQDLGGTEAFFGQGTRLTVV.

The V call is TRBV5-3, the J call TRBJ1-5; 7 nucleotides match TRBD1. TRBV5-3 is an ORF; its function is uncertain. This CDR3 has 16 residues. The V segment lost 4 bases and the J segment 1 base; nucleotides outside the gene matches: 8. The CDR3 DNA reads as TGTGCCAGAAGCCCGGCGTCACAGGGGAGCAATCAGCCCCAGCATTTT. As protein: CARSPASQGSNQPQHF.

The chain couples TRBV10-3 to TRBJ2-5; TRBD1 matches 7 bases. From germline, CDR1 is ENHRY and CDR2 SYGVKD. V gave up 10 bases and J gave up 5 bases; unmatched junction bases: 10. This CDR3 spans 13 amino acids. The CDR3 sequence: CATCPAGGETQYF. The CDR3 region has the DNA TGTGCCACCTGCCCCGCAGGGGGTGAGACCCAGTACTTC.

This clone appeared a single time. V and J are TRBV14 and TRBJ1-5; D is undetermined. Germline V gene lookup returns CDR1 SGHDN and CDR2 FVKESK. The V gene lost 2 bases and the J gene lost 0 bases, with 20 bases spanning the gap. The CDR3 length is 19 residues. CDR3 amino acids: CASSQLTNHGPYSNQPQHF. The CDR3 DNA reads as TGTGCCAGCAGCCAACTTACGAATCATGGTCCCTATAGCAATCAGCCCCAGCATTTT.

The rearrangement joins TRBV5-1 to TRBJ2-7; D may be TRBD1 (6 bases). Deletions cut 0 bases from V and 5 bases from J, with 15 bases between. The CDR3 covers 15 residues. Germline V gene data show CDR1 as SGHRS and CDR2 as YFSETQ. CDR3 loop: CASSLAPDRRHEQYF. Written as DNA, the CDR3 is TGCGCCAGCAGCTTGGCCCCTGACAGGCGGCACGAGCAGTACTTC.

The chain recombines TRBV19 with TRBJ2-4, with D tentatively TRBD2 (6 bases). Trimming took 6 bases from V and 8 from J, leaving 17 bases between them. The CDR3 loop spans 14 amino acids. Germline loops: CDR1 LNHDA, CDR2 SQIVND (reference sequence). CDR3 in amino acids: CASSLDGRRDIQYF. The CDR3 bases are TGTGCCAGTAGCCTGGACGGGAGAAGAGACATTCAGTACTTC.

This clone was counted between two and nine times. This chain connects TRBV6-1 to TRBJ1-5, with 7 bases that match TRBD1. With V trimmed by 5 bases and J by 2 bases, 6 bases remained unmatched. The CDR3 is made up of 15 amino acids. Germline CDR1 MNHNS, CDR2 SASEGT. This CDR3 is CASSPYTGGNQPQHF. The CDR3 DNA sequence: TGTGCCAGCAGTCCGTATACAGGGGGCAATCAGCCCCAGCATTTT.

This clone was found a few times. This chain connects TRBV25-1 to TRBJ2-1, with TRBD2 matching 7 bases. V lost 8 bases and J lost 4; bases outside the gene matches: 11. CDR3 length: 15 residues. Germline assignment: CDR1 MGHDK and CDR2 SYGVNS. The CDR3 loop is CASSFTSGEYNEQFF. The DNA of the CDR3 is TGTGCCAGCTCTTTTACCAGCGGGGAGTACAATGAGCAGTTCTTC.

The chain combines TRBV5-4 with TRBJ1-5, with D perhaps TRBD1 (6 bases). Germline V gives CDR1 SGHNT, CDR2 YYREEE (reference sequence). The CDR3 contains 15 residues. Trimming removed 0 bases at V and 5 bases at J, with 12 bases between. CDR3 DNA: TGTGCCAGCAGCTTGGCCCCGGACAGCTATCAGCCCCAGCATTTT. It translates to CASSLAPDSYQPQHF.

The chain carries TRBV5-1 and TRBJ2-3; 9 bases agree with TRBD1. The CDR3 loop spans 11 amino acids. V trimming: 3 bases; J trimming: 14 bases; junction bases outside the gene matches: 4. Germline V gives CDR1 SGHRS, CDR2 YFSETQ. CDR3 protein: CASSSGTGWYF. Here the CDR3 DNA reads TGCGCCAGCAGCTCCGGGACAGGGTGGTATTTT. The variable domain in full, completed from reference TRBV5-1 and TRBJ2-3, reads KAGVTQTPRYLIKTRGQQVTLSCSPISGHRSVSWYQQTPGQGLQFLFEYFSETQRNKGNFPGRFSGRQFSNSRSEMNVSTLELGDSALYLCASSSGTGWYFGPGTRLTVL.

This chain links TRBV15 with TRBJ1-2; D is undetermined. CDR1 and CDR2 from the germline V gene are LNHNV and YYDKDF (reference sequence). The ends were cut back, 4 bases at V and 7 bases at J, with 13 bases in the middle. CDR3 length: 13 residues. CDR3 in amino acids: CATSNGGGVGYTF. CDR3 coding DNA: TGTGCCACCAGCAACGGAGGAGGAGTTGGCTACACCTTC.

The chain carries TRBV6-1 and TRBJ2-7; D possibly corresponds to TRBD2 (5 bases). CDR1 and CDR2 (germline): MNHNS, SASEGT. This CDR3 contains 13 residues. V shed 2 bases and J shed 4 bases, with 9 bases lying between them. Written as DNA, the CDR3 is TGTGCCAGCAGTGAATACGGGGTTTACGAGCAGTACTTC. Its translation is CASSEYGVYEQYF.

This rearrangement joins TRBV9 to TRBJ2-1; tentatively, D is TRBD2 (7 bases). V was shortened by 2 bases and J by 7 bases, with 22 bases between the two germline ends. The CDR3 covers 17 residues. Germline assignment: CDR1 SGDLS and CDR2 YYNGEE. In nucleotides, the CDR3 is TGTGCCAGCAGCGTCCTCCCCCCGGGGGGCGGACAAAATGAGCAGTTCTTC. Residues: CASSVLPPGGGQNEQFF.

The chain couples TRBV6-5 to TRBJ1-2, with D unclear. Germline CDR1 is MNHEY and CDR2 is SVGAGI. The CDR3 is 15 residues long. V was trimmed by 2 bases and J by 2 bases, leaving 12 bases between them. CDR3 region: CASSYGGSLNYGYTF. The CDR3 DNA reads as TGTGCCAGCAGTTACGGAGGGTCCCTCAACTATGGCTACACCTTC.

V gene TRBV19 combines with J gene TRBJ1-2, with 11 positions matching TRBD1. This CDR3 has 14 amino acids. Germline CDR1 LNHDA, CDR2 SQIVND (reference sequence). After removal of 8 bases from V and 7 bases from J, the junction contained 9 bases not matched to a gene. The CDR3 DNA is TGTGCCAGTCAATTTGGACAGGGGGCCAGTGGCTACACCTTC. Its translation is CASQFGQGASGYTF.

There are a few counts of this clone. This chain uses TRBV9 with TRBJ1-1, with unresolved D. Germline V gene sequence: CDR1 SGDLS, CDR2 YYNGEE. This CDR3 contains 13 residues. The V end was cut by 0 bases, the J end by 4 bases, with 7 bases between. The CDR3 DNA reads as TGTGCCAGCAGCGTAGGAGACTTCACTGAAGCTTTCTTT. The encoded protein is CASSVGDFTEAFF.

The J gene is TRBJ1-6, the V gene TRBV10-3; the match to TRBD1 covers 8 bases. Looked up from germline, CDR1 is ENHRY and CDR2 is SYGVKD. The CDR3 extends over 13 amino acids. V shed 8 bases and J 10 bases; nucleotides not matched to a gene: 7. CDR3 bases: TGTGCCATCGGGGGACAGGAGGGCTCACCCCTCCACTTT. Translated, it gives CAIGGQEGSPLHF.

About this clone: One junction end does not reproduce the germline sequence, and a read error may be involved. The chain recombines TRBV18 with TRBJ2-1; 7 bases map to TRBD1. The CDR3 is 14 amino acids. CDR1 is KGHSH, CDR2 LQKENI, per germline. The DNA for the CDR3 is TGTGCCAGCTCACCATTGACAGGGCACAATGGGCAGTTCTTC. It encodes CASSPLTGHNGQFF.

The count of this clone is one. The rearrangement links TRBV18 to TRBJ1-5, with TRBD1 matching over 9 bases. This CDR3 region has 16 residues. Germline V gene lookup returns CDR1 KGHSH and CDR2 LQKENI. V shed 5 bases and J 7 bases; nucleotides not matched to a gene: 12. The CDR3 nucleotides read TGTGCCAGCTCAAGTTCCGGGACAGGGTTGGGACAGCCCCAGCATTTT. Translating it yields CASSSSGTGLGQPQHF.

In its sample, this clone was seen once. J is TRBJ2-5 and V is TRBV5-4; TRBD1 matches 9 bases. This CDR3 comprises 19 residues. V shed 1 base and J 1 base; nucleotides not matched to a gene: 14. Germline CDR1 SGHNT, CDR2 YYREEE (reference sequence). The CDR3 reads CASSLFRGTTGGRQETQYF. CDR3 bases: TGTGCCAGCAGCTTGTTCAGGGGCACCACAGGGGGCCGCCAAGAGACCCAGTACTTC.

This sequence joins TRBV2 and TRBJ2-1; D possibly corresponds to TRBD1 (5 bases). The CDR3 loop spans 13 amino acids. Germline assignment: CDR1 SNHLY and CDR2 FYNNEI. Trimming left V 1 base short and J 4 bases short, with 5 bases between. DNA for the CDR3: TGTGCCAGCAGTGAAGACAGGTACAATGAGCAGTTCTTC. Its translation is CASSEDRYNEQFF.

This rearrangement joins TRBV2 to TRBJ2-1; perhaps TRBD2 as D (6 bases). The CDR3 sequence is 16 residues long. CDR1 and CDR2 from the germline V gene are SNHLY and FYNNEI. V was clipped by 1 base and J by 0 bases, with 10 bases between them. CDR3 protein: CASSEGGGVSYNEQFF. In DNA, the CDR3 is TGTGCCAGCAGTGAAGGCGGCGGGGTCTCCTACAATGAGCAGTTCTTC.

The rearrangement uses TRBV7-3 and TRBJ1-1, with 7 bases lining up with TRBD1. Germline lookup yields CDR1 SGHTA and CDR2 FQGTGA. The J segment lost 3 bases and the V segment lost 5 bases, leaving 6 bases of the junction unmatched. This CDR3 contains 14 residues. This CDR3 is CASSTGTAHTEAFF. The CDR3 coding sequence is TGTGCCAGCAGCACCGGGACAGCTCACACTGAAGCTTTCTTT.

This chain joins TRBV5-1 and TRBJ2-7; 9 nucleotides align to TRBD2. Unmatched junction bases numbered 3, after V lost 3 bases and J lost 2 bases. The CDR3 consists of 14 residues. Germline V gene data show CDR1 as SGHRS and CDR2 as YFSETQ. The CDR3 sequence: CASSWSSGTYEQYF. CDR3 nucleotide sequence: TGCGCCAGCAGCTGGTCTAGCGGGACCTACGAGCAGTACTTC.